These 17 T cell receptor beta chains share one sample of origin, sequenced in a study of cytomegalovirus exposure and HLA in healthy donors. PCR amplification relied on 60 Vbeta primers (plus 13 Jbeta primers). TCRdb's table, derived via immunoSEQ multiplex PCR, lists solely in-frame clones and lacks some. The table records approximately 130,000 clones, about 64% of them present only once. The specimen was PBMCs. All receptors derive from a woman aged 40 to 50 in good health and CMV-seronegative.

The chain employs TRBV10-1 and TRBJ2-2, with 7 bases fitting TRBD1. This CDR3 spans 15 amino acids. The germline gives CDR1 WNHNN, CDR2 SYGVQD (reference sequence). V gave up 4 bases and J gave up 3 bases; unmatched junction bases: 5. CDR3 loop: CASSARDRHTGELFF. The CDR3, as DNA: TGCGCCAGCAGTGCGAGGGACAGACACACCGGGGAGCTGTTTTTT.

On this clone itself: The same CDR3 can be traced to other DNA sequences in this sample. The chain carries TRBV19 and TRBJ1-6; D perhaps matches TRBD1 (5 bases). V was pared by 1 base and J by 9 bases, with 10 bases between. The germline CDR1 and CDR2 sequences are LNHDA and SQIVND (reference sequence). CDR3 length equals 14 residues. CDR3 bases: TGTGCCAGTAGTATAGGACAGCAGAGTTCACCCCTCCACTTT. It yields the protein CASSIGQQSSPLHF.

This chain uses TRBV5-4 with TRBJ2-7, with D hard to call. Trimming took off 2 bases at V and 2 bases at J, with 5 bases between the two ends. CDR1 is SGHNT and CDR2 is YYREEE in the germline V gene (reference sequence). The CDR3 extends over 12 amino acids. The CDR3 sequence is CASSFYTYEQYF. In DNA, the CDR3 is TGTGCCAGCAGCTTTTACACCTACGAGCAGTACTTC. Supplemented by reference TRBV5-4 and TRBJ2-7, the full variable domain reads ETGVTQSPTHLIKTRGQQVTLRCSSQSGHNTVSWYQQALGQGPQFIFQYYREEENGRGNFPPRFSGLQFPNYSSELNVNALELDDSALYLCASSFYTYEQYFGPGTRLTVT.

The chain combines TRBV30 with TRBJ2-3; D gene uncertain. The CDR3 loop spans 14 amino acids. V was trimmed by 0 bases and J by 3 bases, leaving 10 bases between them. Germline CDR1 GTSNPN, CDR2 SVGIG (reference sequence). The CDR3 nucleotides are TGTGCCTGGAGTGTGATCGGCGGAACAGATACGCAGTATTTT. Amino acids: CAWSVIGGTDTQYF.

The chain is built from TRBV27 and TRBJ2-3, with D possibly matching TRBD1 (6 bases). V was clipped by 6 bases and J by 2 bases, with 18 bases between them. The CDR3 covers 16 residues. Germline values: CDR1 MNHEY, CDR2 SMNVEV (reference sequence). DNA for the CDR3: TGTGCCAGCAGCCCGAGAACAGGGTTCCCCACAGATACGCAGTATTTT. Encoded protein: CASSPRTGFPTDTQYF.

The chain has TRBV5-1 and TRBJ2-2, with 8 nucleotides matching TRBD1. J lost 3 bases, V lost 4 bases, and 5 bases had no gene match. The CDR3 totals 15 residues. Germline V gene sequence: CDR1 SGHRS, CDR2 YFSETQ. The CDR3 DNA reads as TGCGCCAGCAGCACAGGACAGGGTCACACCGGGGAGCTGTTTTTT. It yields the protein CASSTGQGHTGELFF. The whole variable domain, remainder taken from reference TRBV5-1 and TRBJ2-2, is KAGVTQTPRYLIKTRGQQVTLSCSPISGHRSVSWYQQTPGQGLQFLFEYFSETQRNKGNFPGRFSGRQFSNSRSEMNVSTLELGDSALYLCASSTGQGHTGELFFGEGSRLTVL.

The chain uses TRBV7-2 and TRBJ2-5; maybe TRBD1 (6 bases). The CDR3 contains 15 residues. Germline CDR1 reads SGHTA; CDR2 reads FQGNSA. Between the trimmed V and J ends, which lost 5 bases and 5 bases, there was a span of 18 bases. CDR3 amino acids: CASSTSPDRFETQYF. The DNA of the CDR3 is TGTGCCAGCAGCACATCCCCCGACAGGTTTGAGACCCAGTACTTC.

The V gene is TRBV30, the J gene TRBJ2-7; D might be TRBD2 (6 bases). Germline values: CDR1 GTSNPN, CDR2 SVGIG (reference sequence). V was pared by 1 base and J by 0 bases, with 10 bases between. The CDR3 is 14 amino acids. CDR3 protein: CAWSAGSYSYEQYF. The CDR3 coding sequence is TGTGCCTGGAGTGCCGGGAGCTACTCCTACGAGCAGTACTTC.

The chain employs TRBV5-6 and TRBJ1-1, with 10 bases fitting TRBD1. V lost 3 bases, J lost 3 bases, and 5 bases stayed unmatched. Looked up from germline, CDR1 is SGHDT and CDR2 is YYEEEE. The CDR3 has 15 amino acids. DNA of the CDR3: TGTGCCAGCAGCTCCGGGACAGGGGATGACACTGAAGCTTTCTTT. Translated, it gives CASSSGTGDDTEAFF.

V and J are TRBV14 and TRBJ1-2; D is perhaps TRBD1 (6 bases). CDR3 length equals 13 residues. Germline-derived CDR1 and CDR2 are SGHDN and FVKESK. V was pared by 2 bases and J by 2 bases, with 6 bases between. The CDR3: CASSQQGNYGYTF. CDR3 in DNA: TGTGCCAGCAGCCAACAGGGGAACTATGGCTACACCTTC.

The chain recombines TRBV7-3 with TRBJ2-1, with TRBD2 identical over 9 bases. Per germline, CDR1 SGHTA and CDR2 FQGTGA. This CDR3 contains 14 residues. Trimming at V came to 8 bases and at J to 6 bases, leaving 8 bases not matched to a gene. CDR3 residues: CASSRGGASNEQFF. The CDR3 DNA reads TGTGCCAGCTCCCGCGGGGGGGCCTCCAATGAGCAGTTCTTC.

This clone has just a few counts. The V gene is TRBV6-1, the J gene TRBJ1-1; D not certain. CDR3 length: 14 residues. The V gene's germline CDR1 is MNHNS and CDR2 SASEGT. With 3 bases removed from V and 5 bases from J, the gap between germline ends came to 13 bases. The CDR3 region has the DNA TGTGCCAGCAGTGAGAGCGGGTCGGGAACTGAAGCTTTCTTT. As protein: CASSESGSGTEAFF.

This clone has only a few counts. This chain connects TRBV4-2 to TRBJ2-7; D might be TRBD1 (6 bases). Germline lookup yields CDR1 LGHNA and CDR2 YNFKEQ. This CDR3 is built from 14 residues. V was shortened by 1 base and J by 3 bases, with 10 bases between the two germline ends. The CDR3 protein is CASSQGTADYEQYF. The CDR3 region has the DNA TGTGCCAGCAGCCAAGGGACAGCCGACTACGAGCAGTACTTC.

This clone was detected a few times. The chain recombines TRBV7-9 with TRBJ2-5; 15 positions agree with TRBD2. The germline gives CDR1 SEHNR, CDR2 FQNEAQ (reference sequence). J gave up 5 bases and V 5 bases, and 0 bases lay outside the gene matches. The CDR3 contains 14 residues. DNA for the CDR3: TGTGCCAGCAGCGGGACTAGCGGGGGGGAGACCCAGTACTTC. It is translated as CASSGTSGGETQYF.

This chain joins TRBV19 and TRBJ1-1; the D is unclear. This CDR3 region has 13 residues. Germline V gene data show CDR1 as LNHDA and CDR2 as SQIVND (reference sequence). Trimming cost V 8 bases and J 1 base, with 11 bases left between them. Here the CDR3 reads CASSHVTNTEAFF. CDR3 nucleotides: TGTGCCAGTTCACACGTTACGAACACTGAAGCTTTCTTT. The complete variable domain, with remaining parts taken from reference TRBV19 and TRBJ1-1, reads DGGITQSPKYLFRKEGQNVTLSCEQNLNHDAMYWYRQDPGQGLRLIYYSQIVNDFQKGDIAEGYSVSREKKESFPLTVTSAQKNPTAFYLCASSHVTNTEAFFGQGTRLTVV.

This chain joins TRBV2 and TRBJ2-7; TRBD1 aligns across 8 bases. The germline CDR1 and CDR2 sequences are SNHLY and FYNNEI. Losses at the gene ends were 1 base for V and 4 bases for J; bases not matched to a gene: 3. This CDR3 is built from 14 residues. The chain's CDR3 is CASSEGTGRYEQYF. In nucleotides, the CDR3 is TGTGCCAGCAGTGAAGGGACAGGGAGGTACGAGCAGTACTTC.

To note about this clone: The DNA is left out, because the CDR3 cannot be placed on it with certainty; the CDR3 is given as TCRdb lists it. V and J are TRBV6-5 and TRBJ1-2. Germline CDR1 is MNHEY and CDR2 is SVGAGI. Inclusive of both ends, the CDR3 amounts to 12 amino acids. Here the CDR3 reads CASSSSRNRYTF.